Following are 25 T cell receptor beta chains from one sample sequenced in a study of blood T cell repertoires in COVID-19. Clones were read by immunoSEQ multiplex PCR, and TCRdb kept only the in-frame ones, dropping some. The sample contains around 57,000 clones, more than 75% of which appear only once. The sequencing input was peripheral blood. The receptors were sampled from a man in his fifties with active COVID-19.

Written as DNA, the CDR3 is TGTGCCAGTAGTAGCACAGCCTCATATGGCTACACCTTC. It specifies CASSSTASYGYTF. This chain connects TRBV19 to TRBJ1-2; D remains unclear. CDR1 is LNHDA, CDR2 SQIVND, per germline (reference sequence). The CDR3 spans 13 residues. Trimming removed 4 bases from V and 5 bases from J, with 11 bases in between.

This chain links TRBV5-6 with TRBJ1-5; 9 bases are a match to TRBD1. The V segment lost 3 bases and the J segment 8 bases; nucleotides outside the gene matches: 6. The CDR3 spans 14 residues. Germline lookup yields CDR1 SGHDT and CDR2 YYEEEE. CDR3 sequence reads: CASSWGQGTEPQHF. The CDR3 coding sequence is TGTGCCAGCAGCTGGGGACAGGGAACGGAGCCCCAGCATTTT.

The rearrangement joins TRBV28 to TRBJ1-5, with D possibly being TRBD1 (6 bases). Germline V gives CDR1 MDHEN, CDR2 SYDVKM. The CDR3 has 14 residues. V dropped 9 bases and J dropped 4 bases, with 16 bases sitting between them. This CDR3 is CASLRGGENQPQHF. Here the CDR3 DNA reads TGTGCCAGTTTAAGGGGGGGCGAGAATCAGCCCCAGCATTTT.

V gene TRBV25-1 combines with J gene TRBJ2-3; D not certain. Trimming took off 3 bases at V and 5 bases at J, with 15 bases between the two ends. The germline CDR1 and CDR2 sequences are MGHDK and SYGVNS. This CDR3 contains 15 residues. The CDR3 DNA reads TGTGCCAGCAGTGAGACGGGTAGAGGAGAAGATACGCAGTATTTT. Translation: CASSETGRGEDTQYF.

The chain is built from TRBV7-2 and TRBJ2-7; 9 bases are a match to TRBD2. CDR1 is SGHTA, CDR2 FQGNSA, per germline. V dropped 5 bases and J dropped 1; count of bases not matched to a gene: 9. This CDR3 has 16 residues. The CDR3 spells CASSPGISGGSYEQYF. CDR3 in DNA: TGTGCCAGCAGCCCGGGCATTAGCGGGGGTTCCTACGAGCAGTACTTC.

The chain uses TRBV3-1 (or the pseudogene TRBV3-2) and TRBJ2-1, with D maybe TRBD1 (5 bases). The CDR3 has 14 residues. V lost 3 bases and J 3 bases, leaving 9 bases between the germline ends. Per the germline V gene, CDR1 is LGHDT and CDR2 is YNNKEL (reference sequence). This CDR3 is CASSHSGNYNEQFF. CDR3 coding DNA: TGTGCCAGCAGCCACTCAGGGAACTACAATGAGCAGTTCTTC.

The chain recombines TRBV11-2 with TRBJ1-6, with D possibly being TRBD1 (6 bases). The CDR3 extends over 16 amino acids. Germline V gene sequence: CDR1 SGHAT, CDR2 FQNNGV. V lost 5 bases and J lost 13, with 24 bases in between. The CDR3 DNA reads as TGTGCCAGCAGCCCGCGAGCGAACAGGGCCCTAGGGCCCCTCCACTTT. Translated: CASSPRANRALGPLHF. The full variable domain, completed using reference TRBV11-2 and TRBJ1-6, is EAGVAQSPRYKIIEKRQSVAFWCNPISGHATLYWYQQILGQGPKLLIQFQNNGVVDDSQLPKDRFSAERLKGVDSTLKIQPAKLEDSAVYLCASSPRANRALGPLHFGNGTRLTVT.

This clone was counted only a few times. The rearrangement links TRBV11-2 to TRBJ2-7; no firm D call. CDR1 is SGHAT, CDR2 FQNNGV, per germline. Trimming removed 5 bases from V and 0 bases from J, with 8 bases in between. This CDR3 is 13 amino acids long. CDR3 nucleotides: TGTGCCAGCAGCCCGTCCCCCTCCTACGAGCAGTACTTC. This translates into CASSPSPSYEQYF. Full variable domain (rest looked up from reference TRBV11-2 and TRBJ2-7): EAGVAQSPRYKIIEKRQSVAFWCNPISGHATLYWYQQILGQGPKLLIQFQNNGVVDDSQLPKDRFSAERLKGVDSTLKIQPAKLEDSAVYLCASSPSPSYEQYFGPGTRLTVT.

V gene TRBV11-1 combines with J gene TRBJ1-2; 8 bases are a match to TRBD1. The CDR3 sequence is 14 residues long. Germline CDR1 and CDR2: SGHAT and FQDESV (reference sequence). V was clipped by 4 bases and J by 4 bases; unmatched bases: 5. CDR3 DNA: TGTGCCAGCAGCTCAGACAGGGGTGGCTATGGCTACACCTTC. Its protein product is CASSSDRGGYGYTF.

CDR3 amino acids: CATSRQPALAGVYNEQFF. CDR3 DNA sequence: TGTGCCACCAGCAGACAGCCCGCTCTAGCGGGAGTCTACAATGAGCAGTTCTTC. The chain links TRBV15 to TRBJ2-1, with 10 bases that match TRBD2. The germline CDR1 and CDR2 sequences are LNHNV and YYDKDF (reference sequence). The CDR3 has 18 amino acids. Trimming at V came to 2 bases and at J to 3 bases, leaving 10 bases not matched to a gene.

The rearrangement uses TRBV5-1 and TRBJ1-4; TRBD1 aligns across 9 bases. The ends lost 5 bases at V and 4 bases at J; junction bases unmatched: 9. Germline CDR1 reads SGHRS; CDR2 reads YFSETQ. The CDR3 contains 16 residues. This CDR3 reads CASRPTGGSVNEKLFF. Here the CDR3 DNA reads TGCGCCAGCAGGCCTACAGGGGGCTCGGTTAATGAAAAACTGTTTTTT.

The chain recombines TRBV6-6 with TRBJ1-2; 12 bases line up with TRBD1. The trim removed 4 bases at V and 8 bases at J, leaving 8 bases unmatched. CDR1 is MNHNY, CDR2 SVGAGI, per germline (reference sequence). This CDR3 region has 15 residues. The CDR3 DNA is TGTGCCAGCAGTTCTCCGGGACAGGGGGCGAGGGGCTACACCTTC. Translation gives CASSSPGQGARGYTF.

This chain connects TRBV19 to TRBJ2-3; D gene ambiguous. Germline loops: CDR1 LNHDA, CDR2 SQIVND (reference sequence). The CDR3 has 13 amino acids. V was trimmed by 6 bases and J by 3 bases, leaving 10 bases between them. CDR3 in amino acids: CASRLGSTDTQYF. The CDR3 DNA follows: TGTGCCAGTAGGCTCGGGTCGACAGATACGCAGTATTTT.

This sequence joins TRBV19 and TRBJ1-1, with a tentative D call TRBD1 (5 bases). This CDR3 is 15 amino acids long. From germline, CDR1 is LNHDA and CDR2 SQIVND (reference sequence). Trimming stripped 3 bases from V and 3 bases from J, with 14 bases between. The CDR3 spells CASSIIGVGDTEAFF. CDR3 DNA sequence: TGTGCCAGTAGTATTATAGGGGTAGGGGACACTGAAGCTTTCTTT.

The chain combines TRBV5-6 with TRBJ2-7, with 9 bases lining up with TRBD1. Germline V gene data show CDR1 as SGHDT and CDR2 as YYEEEE. The length of the CDR3 is 16 residues. Trimming took 1 base from V and 0 from J; bases not matched to a gene: 5. Written as DNA, the CDR3 is TGTGCCAGCAGCTTGTTGGGGACAGGGAGCTCCTACGAGCAGTACTTC. As protein: CASSLLGTGSSYEQYF.

The CDR3 region is CASSPGLAGGEETQYF. For the CDR3, the DNA is TGTGCCAGTTCTCCGGGACTAGCGGGGGGCGAGGAGACCCAGTACTTC. The V gene is TRBV19, the J gene TRBJ2-5; 15 bases align to TRBD2. The ends lost 8 bases at V and 5 bases at J; junction bases unmatched: 9. This CDR3 contains 16 residues. Germline loops: CDR1 LNHDA, CDR2 SQIVND (reference sequence). Together with reference TRBV19 and TRBJ2-5, the CDR3 gives the full variable domain: DGGITQSPKYLFRKEGQNVTLSCEQNLNHDAMYWYRQDPGQGLRLIYYSQIVNDFQKGDIAEGYSVSREKKESFPLTVTSAQKNPTAFYLCASSPGLAGGEETQYFGPGTRLLVL.

The CDR3 DNA sequence: TGTGCCAGCAGTCCTTACCAGCGGGGGACGAGGGATACGCAGTATTTT. It encodes CASSPYQRGTRDTQYF. The rearrangement joins TRBV7-9 to TRBJ2-3, with TRBD2 identical over 8 bases. Germline trimming cut 6 bases from V and 6 bases from J; bases unmatched to any gene: 14. In germline, CDR1 is SEHNR, CDR2 FQNEAQ (reference sequence). This CDR3 is built from 16 residues. The full variable domain, completed using reference TRBV7-9 and TRBJ2-3, is DTGVSQNPRHKITKRGQNVTFRCDPISEHNRLYWYRQTLGQGPEFLTYFQNEAQLEKSRLLSDRFSAERPKGSFSTLEIQRTEQGDSAMYLCASSPYQRGTRDTQYFGPGTRLTVL.

This chain uses TRBV28 with TRBJ2-5, with 8 nucleotides matching TRBD1. The CDR3 has 15 residues. Trimming at V came to 6 bases and at J to 4 bases, leaving 10 bases not matched to a gene. Germline lookup yields CDR1 MDHEN and CDR2 SYDVKM. The CDR3 DNA sequence: TGTGCCAGCAGGTACGGCAGGGGGCGCGGAGAGACCCAGTACTTC. This encodes CASRYGRGRGETQYF.

CDR3 protein: CASSLTRTGRSTEAFF. For the CDR3, the DNA is TGTGCCAGCAGTTTAACAAGAACGGGAAGAAGCACTGAAGCTTTCTTT. The V and J genes are TRBV28 and TRBJ1-1; the D is unclear. V gave up 2 bases and J gave up 4 bases, with 17 bases separating them. Germline V lookup: CDR1 MDHEN, CDR2 SYDVKM. The CDR3 is made up of 16 amino acids.

The chain has TRBV5-4 and TRBJ2-3, with 8 bases aligning to TRBD2. The CDR3 has 16 amino acids. J gave up 5 bases and V 2 bases, and 10 bases lay outside the gene matches. CDR1 is SGHNT and CDR2 is YYREEE in the germline V gene (reference sequence). The CDR3 region is CASSFLSGRAEDTQYF. As DNA, the CDR3 is TGTGCCAGCAGCTTTTTATCCGGGAGGGCCGAAGATACGCAGTATTTT.

The V gene is TRBV5-6, the J gene TRBJ1-2, with 8 bases lining up with TRBD1. Germline V gene lookup returns CDR1 SGHDT and CDR2 YYEEEE. The CDR3 consists of 14 residues. J gave up 6 bases and V 2 bases, and 6 bases lay outside the gene matches. The CDR3, as DNA: TGTGCCAGCAGCTTCAACAGGGGGATGGATGGCTACACCTTC. Its protein product is CASSFNRGMDGYTF.

This clone showed up just once. The chain joins TRBV5-1 to TRBJ2-3; the match to TRBD2 covers 9 bases. Unmatched junction bases numbered 6, after V lost 2 bases and J lost 5 bases. Germline V CDR1 and CDR2: SGHRS, YFSETQ. This CDR3 is 15 amino acids long. The CDR3 sequence: CASSFRGGAGDTQYF. CDR3 in DNA: TGCGCCAGCAGCTTTCGCGGGGGGGCGGGAGATACGCAGTATTTT.

This rearrangement joins TRBV7-9 to TRBJ2-3; 8 bases match TRBD2. Germline loops: CDR1 SEHNR, CDR2 FQNEAQ (reference sequence). CDR3 length: 17 amino acids. V trimming: 5 bases; J trimming: 1 base; junction bases outside the gene matches: 11. In DNA form, the CDR3 reads TGTGCCAGCAGCACTTACCTAAGCGGGGGAGGCACAGATACGCAGTATTTT. Protein product: CASSTYLSGGGTDTQYF.

The V and J genes are TRBV5-5 and TRBJ1-2; 7 bases agree with TRBD1. The J segment lost 8 bases and the V segment lost 2 bases, leaving 9 bases of the junction unmatched. CDR3 size: 14 residues. The germline CDR1 and CDR2 sequences are SGHKS and YYEKEE (reference sequence). As DNA, the CDR3 is TGTGCCAGCAGCTTCACAGGGGCCGGAGAGGGCTACACCTTC. Translating gives CASSFTGAGEGYTF.

This chain links TRBV27 with TRBJ1-2, with D possibly being TRBD1 (6 bases). Germline assignment: CDR1 MNHEY and CDR2 SMNVEV (reference sequence). The CDR3 consists of 14 residues. V was cut by 2 bases and J by 3 bases, with 10 bases left in between. Here the CDR3 reads CASSLAGADYGYTF. The CDR3 coding sequence is TGTGCCAGCAGTTTAGCGGGGGCGGACTATGGCTACACCTTC.